This T cell receptor (beta chain) was captured by sequencing in a study of technical replicates of blood from a few donors. Some clones are missing from TCRdb's copy, which holds only in-frame ones; the method was immunoSEQ multiplex PCR. The profile shows roughly 62,000 clones, roughly 91% of them singletons. The CDR3 spans 15 residues. Trimming took 0 bases from V and 2 from J, leaving 11 bases between them. Germline V gene data show CDR1 as MNHEY and CDR2 as SMNVEV (reference sequence). This sequence joins TRBV27 and TRBJ2-7; a possible D gene is TRBD2 (6 bases). The sequence was obtained from a human donor in good health. Some clones in this sample may be carry-over from other donors' samples. The source material was PBMCs. The CDR3 is CASSLSRGIAYEQYF. The CDR3 bases are TGTGCCAGCAGTTTATCGCGCGGGATTGCCTACGAGCAGTACTTC.